This T cell receptor (beta chain) was sequenced during a study of blood T cells in healthy people across ages. Whole-study results and caveats: Per-million-T-cell TCR beta diversity fell roughly linearly with age.

This clonotype was recorded a few times. Its specificity is not known. Next came a second PCR, run for about 7 to 11 cycles, which used a sample-barcoded 5' primer along with a J-beta primer mix. A tag from a template-switch adaptor with 12 random nucleotides marked each cDNA molecule. TCRdb redid the calling of the 5' RACE reads with MiXCR, one entry per CDR3 protein. The sample lists some 1.4 million distinct CDR3 sequences, about 40% occurring once. Per-sample yields of isolated PBMCs were at least 7 million. Germline CDR1 is SGHTA and CDR2 is FQGNSA. The V and J ends lost 1 base and 5 bases respectively, with 23 bases between them. The CDR3 runs to 18 residues.

The sample was blood. The rearrangement joins TRBV7-2 to TRBJ2-5; D is perhaps TRBD2 (6 bases). The sequence derives from a woman younger than 30 in good health. CDR3: CASSLGDSAGNFEETQYF. The CDR3 DNA reads as TGTGCCAGCAGCTTAGGGGACTCCGCGGGAAATTTCGAGGAGACCCAGTACTTC.